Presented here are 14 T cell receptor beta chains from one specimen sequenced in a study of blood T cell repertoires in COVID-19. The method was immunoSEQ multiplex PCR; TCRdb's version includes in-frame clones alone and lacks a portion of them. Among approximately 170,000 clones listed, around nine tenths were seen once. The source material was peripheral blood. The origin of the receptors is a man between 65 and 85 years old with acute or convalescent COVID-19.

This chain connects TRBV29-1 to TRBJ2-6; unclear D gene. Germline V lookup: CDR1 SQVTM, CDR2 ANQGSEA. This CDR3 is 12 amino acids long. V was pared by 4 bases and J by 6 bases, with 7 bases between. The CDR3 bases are TGCAGCGTTGGGGCTATGGCCAACGTCCTGACTTTC. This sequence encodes CSVGAMANVLTF.

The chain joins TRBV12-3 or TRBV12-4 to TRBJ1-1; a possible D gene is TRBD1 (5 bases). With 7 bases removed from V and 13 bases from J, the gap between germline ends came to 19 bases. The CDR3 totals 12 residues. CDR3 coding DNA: TGTGCCAGCACCCTTCTCCGGGGGGACGGTTTCTTT. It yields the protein CASTLLRGDGFF.

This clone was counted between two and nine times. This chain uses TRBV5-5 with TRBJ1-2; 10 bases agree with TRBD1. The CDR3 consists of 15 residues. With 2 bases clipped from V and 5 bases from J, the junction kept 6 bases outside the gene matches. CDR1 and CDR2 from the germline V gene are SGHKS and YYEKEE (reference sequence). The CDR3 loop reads CASSLGTGVWYGYTF. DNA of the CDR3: TGTGCCAGCAGCTTAGGGACAGGGGTATGGTATGGCTACACCTTC.

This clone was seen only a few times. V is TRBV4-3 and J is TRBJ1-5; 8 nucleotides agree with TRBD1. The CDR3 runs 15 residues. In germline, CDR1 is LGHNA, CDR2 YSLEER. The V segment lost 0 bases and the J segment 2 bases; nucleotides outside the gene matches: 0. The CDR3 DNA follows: TGCGCCAGCAGCCAAGAGACAGGGGGCAATCAGCCCCAGCATTTT. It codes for CASSQETGGNQPQHF.

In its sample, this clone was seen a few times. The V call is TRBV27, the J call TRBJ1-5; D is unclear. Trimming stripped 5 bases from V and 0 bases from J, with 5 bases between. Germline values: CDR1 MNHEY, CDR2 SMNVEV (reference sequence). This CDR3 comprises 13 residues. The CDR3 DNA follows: TGTGCCAGCAGTCGAGATAGCAATCAGCCCCAGCATTTT. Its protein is CASSRDSNQPQHF.

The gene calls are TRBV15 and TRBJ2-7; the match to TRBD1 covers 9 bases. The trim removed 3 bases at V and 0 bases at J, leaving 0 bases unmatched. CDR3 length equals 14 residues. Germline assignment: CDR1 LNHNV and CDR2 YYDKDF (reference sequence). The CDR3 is CATSRTGGSYEQYF. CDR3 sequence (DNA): TGTGCCACCAGCAGGACAGGGGGCTCCTACGAGCAGTACTTC.

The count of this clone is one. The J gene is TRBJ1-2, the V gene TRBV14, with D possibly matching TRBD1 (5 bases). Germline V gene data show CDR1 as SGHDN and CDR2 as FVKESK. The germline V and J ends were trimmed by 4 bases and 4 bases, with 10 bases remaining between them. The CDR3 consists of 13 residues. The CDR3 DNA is TGTGCCAGCAGCCCCGACCAGGGCTATGGCTACACCTTC. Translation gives CASSPDQGYGYTF.

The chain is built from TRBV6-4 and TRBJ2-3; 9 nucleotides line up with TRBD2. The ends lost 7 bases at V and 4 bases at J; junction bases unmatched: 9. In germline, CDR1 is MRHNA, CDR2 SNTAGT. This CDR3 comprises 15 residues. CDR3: CASKREAPSPDTQYF. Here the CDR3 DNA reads TGTGCCAGCAAGCGGGAGGCCCCTTCCCCAGATACGCAGTATTTT.

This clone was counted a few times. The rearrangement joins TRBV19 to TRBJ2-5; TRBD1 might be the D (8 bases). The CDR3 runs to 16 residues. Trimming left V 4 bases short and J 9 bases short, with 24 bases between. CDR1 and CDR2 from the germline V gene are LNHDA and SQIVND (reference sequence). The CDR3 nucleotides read TGTGCCAGTAGTACTCCCTCCGGGACAGGCCGGGGGGCCCAGTACTTC. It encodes CASSTPSGTGRGAQYF.

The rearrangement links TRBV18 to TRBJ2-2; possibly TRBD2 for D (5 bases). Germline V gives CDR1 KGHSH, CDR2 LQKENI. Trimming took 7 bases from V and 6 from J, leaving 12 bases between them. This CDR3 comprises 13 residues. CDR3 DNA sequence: TGTGCCAGCTTTTCGGGGTTCGCCGGGGAGCTGTTTTTT. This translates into CASFSGFAGELFF.

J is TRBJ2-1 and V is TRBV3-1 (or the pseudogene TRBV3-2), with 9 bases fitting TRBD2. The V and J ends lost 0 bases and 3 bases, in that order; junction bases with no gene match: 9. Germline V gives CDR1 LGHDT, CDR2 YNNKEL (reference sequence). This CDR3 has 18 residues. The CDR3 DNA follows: TGTGCCAGCAGCCAAGATTATGGGCGGGAGGGCTACTACAATGAGCAGTTCTTC. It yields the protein CASSQDYGREGYYNEQFF.

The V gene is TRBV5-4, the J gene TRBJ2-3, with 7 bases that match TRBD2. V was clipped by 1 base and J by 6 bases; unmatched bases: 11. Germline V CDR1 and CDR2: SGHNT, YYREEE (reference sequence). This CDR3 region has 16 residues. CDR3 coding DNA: TGTGCCAGCAGCTTGAAACGGGGGGAACTTTGGGATACGCAGTATTTT. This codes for CASSLKRGELWDTQYF.

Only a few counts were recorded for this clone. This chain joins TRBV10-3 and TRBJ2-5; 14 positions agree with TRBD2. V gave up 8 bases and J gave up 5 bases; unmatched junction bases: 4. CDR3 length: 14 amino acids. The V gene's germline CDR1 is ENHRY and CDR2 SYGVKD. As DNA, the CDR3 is TGTGCCATCGGGACTAGCGGGAGACGGGAGACCCAGTACTTC. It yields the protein CAIGTSGRRETQYF.

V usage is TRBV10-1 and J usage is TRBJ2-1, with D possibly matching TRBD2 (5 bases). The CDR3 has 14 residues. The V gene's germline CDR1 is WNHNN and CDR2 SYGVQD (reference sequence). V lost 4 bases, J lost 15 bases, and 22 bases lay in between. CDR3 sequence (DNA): TGCGCCAGCAGTGCCGTAACCGGGAACCGACGTACGTTCTTC. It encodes CASSAVTGNRRTFF.